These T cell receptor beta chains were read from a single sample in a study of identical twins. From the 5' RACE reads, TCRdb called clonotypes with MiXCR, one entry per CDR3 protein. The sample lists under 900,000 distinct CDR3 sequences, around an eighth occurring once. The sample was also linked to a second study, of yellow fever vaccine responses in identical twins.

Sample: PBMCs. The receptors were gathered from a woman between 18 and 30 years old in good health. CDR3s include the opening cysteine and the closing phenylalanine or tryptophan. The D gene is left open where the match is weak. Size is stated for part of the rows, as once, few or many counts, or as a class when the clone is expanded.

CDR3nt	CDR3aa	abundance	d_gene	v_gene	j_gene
TGTGCCAGCAGCGGACACCTTAACTATGGCTACACCTTC	CASSGHLNYGYTF	many	-	TRBV12-3/TRBV12-4	TRBJ1-2
TGTGCCAGCAGCTTCGAGGGAGGGCCGTATGAGCAGTTCTTC	CASSFEGGPYEQFF	-	TRBD2	TRBV5-5	TRBJ2-1
TGCGCCAGCAGCCCGCAGGGGTGGAGCACAGATACGCAGTATTTT	CASSPQGWSTDTQYF	few	-	TRBV5-1	TRBJ2-3
TGCGCCAGCAGCCAAGACGTCTGGGTTTACACTGAAGCTTTCTTT	CASSQDVWVYTEAFF	-	-	TRBV4-1	TRBJ1-1
TGCAGTGCTAGAGACCCCCGGGGGGGCGATGAGCAGTTCTTC	CSARDPRGGDEQFF	-	TRBD2	TRBV20-1	TRBJ2-1
TGTGCCAGCAGACAGGGGTCCGGTGAAGATACGCAGTATTTT	CASRQGSGEDTQYF	few	TRBD1	TRBV2	TRBJ2-3
TGTGCCAGCAGCTTATCCACAGGAACCTCTGGGGCCAACGTCCTGACTTTC	CASSLSTGTSGANVLTF	-	-	TRBV11-1	TRBJ2-6
TGTGCCAGCAGCCTCTTTAGCGGTCGCACAGATACGCAGTATTTT	CASSLFSGRTDTQYF	many	-	TRBV12-3/TRBV12-4	TRBJ2-3
TGTGCCAGCAGCTTAGCGCTCCCGAATGAAAAACTGTTTTTT	CASSLALPNEKLFF	few	-	TRBV7-9	TRBJ1-4
TGTGCCATCAGCCTACTAGCGGGGGGCCAAGATACGCAGTATTTT	CAISLLAGGQDTQYF	few	TRBD2	TRBV10-3	TRBJ2-3
TGCAGTGCACCGGACAGGTTGAACACTGAAGCTTTCTTT	CSAPDRLNTEAFF	-	TRBD1	TRBV20-1	TRBJ1-1
TGTGCCAGCAGCAACCCAGGGAACGGGTATGGCTACACCTTC	CASSNPGNGYGYTF	few	-	TRBV14	TRBJ1-2
TGTGCCAGCAGCTCCAACTCTCCTTGGACCGGGGAGCTGTTTTTT	CASSSNSPWTGELFF	-	-	TRBV7-9	TRBJ2-2
TGTGCCAGCAGCAAACCGGGACAGGGGTTGTATGAGCAGTTCTTC	CASSKPGQGLYEQFF	few	TRBD1	TRBV28	TRBJ2-1
TGCAGCGTTGTAGGGACAGGGGGGTCCACCTACAATGAGCAGTTCTTC	CSVVGTGGSTYNEQFF	few	TRBD1	TRBV29-1	TRBJ2-1
TGTGCCAGCAGCCCATCAGAAGCGGGTCAGGGAGCAGATACGCAGTATTTT	CASSPSEAGQGADTQYF	-	-	TRBV3-1	TRBJ2-3
TGTGCCAGCAGAAGCCGGGACGGCACCTACGAGCAGTACTTC	CASRSRDGTYEQYF	-	-	TRBV7-9	TRBJ2-7
TGCGCCAGCGGAGCGGGACGGTACACAGATACGCAGTATTTT	CASGAGRYTDTQYF	-	TRBD2	TRBV5-1	TRBJ2-3
TGTGCCATCAGAGGCGGGACGGCCTACAATGAGCAGTTCTTC	CAIRGGTAYNEQFF	few	-	TRBV10-3	TRBJ2-1
TGTGCCAGCAGCCAAGCCAGCCAGAGCGGGAGGGCCTACGAGCAGTACTTC	CASSQASQSGRAYEQYF	-	TRBD2	TRBV3-1	TRBJ2-7
TGTGCCAGCTCACCACGGGCGGGAGTAGGCACAGATACGCAGTATTTT	CASSPRAGVGTDTQYF	-	TRBD2	TRBV18	TRBJ2-3
TGTGCCAGCAGTGGGACAGAGACCCAAGAGACCCAGTACTTC	CASSGTETQETQYF	few	TRBD1	TRBV12-3/TRBV12-4	TRBJ2-5
TGTGCCAGCAGCTTCGGTAGCGGGATACTTCAGACCCAGTACTTC	CASSFGSGILQTQYF	few	TRBD2	TRBV7-9	TRBJ2-5
TGTGCCAGCAGCTTAGCCTATGACGCTGAAGCTTTCTTT	CASSLAYDAEAFF	few	-	TRBV7-9	TRBJ1-1